This entry features one T cell receptor beta chain sequence. These data originate in a study of blood T cell repertoires in COVID-19. Authors' methods: Scientists estimated how many nucleated cells there were by amplifying reference gene primers. Sequenced by immunoSEQ multiplex PCR; TCRdb stores in-frame clones only, minus some. The V and J calls and the clone size are those of that table, but D and trimming were determined from the DNA. The top ten clones hold 15% to 20% of a sample with about 130,000 clones, around 83% of them seen once. CDR1 and CDR2 from the germline V gene are SGHNT and YYREEE (reference sequence). The CDR3 spans 14 residues. The trim removed 4 bases at V and 6 bases at J, leaving 6 bases unmatched. Recruitment covered 20 to 25 US areas and drew participants whose ages spanned roughly 18 to 89 years. Each participant's cohort was designated according to participant-reported clinical history. The recovered donors of Cohort 3 showed two negative PCRs, clearance, or symptom resolution.

The sequencing input was PBMCs or T cells enriched from blood (not recorded which). The origin of this receptor is a man aged 25-40 years who had recovered from COVID-19. The gene calls are TRBV5-4 and TRBJ2-7; TRBD1 matches at 11 bases. CDR3 amino acids: CASSVRTGGSEQYF. The CDR3 region has the DNA TGTGCCAGCAGCGTTCGGACAGGGGGCAGCGAGCAGTACTTC.